Following are 26 T cell receptor beta chains from one sample sequenced in a study of T cell repertoires in cytomegalovirus infection. TCRdb recomputed calls from the reads with MiXCR, one row per CDR3 protein. The data show around 500,000 distinct CDR3 sequences, 42% seen once. What these receptors recognize is not known. This specimen was cultured PBMCs, taken from culture after CMV antigen stimulation. Every receptor here comes from a human donor in good health (CMV status not recorded). Some clones in this sample may be carry-over from other donors' samples.

The CDR3 DNA reads TGCGCCAGCAGCCAAGTAGACCGTCCCAGGATCGATGGCTACACCTTC. Protein sequence: CASSQVDRPRIDGYTF. The chain couples TRBV4-1 to TRBJ1-2, with unresolved D. Germline CDR1 and CDR2: MGHRA and YSYEKL. Deletions cut 1 base from V and 6 bases from J, with 18 bases between. The CDR3 is 16 residues long.

The rearrangement uses TRBV6-1 and TRBJ1-4; D unresolved. Germline-derived CDR1 and CDR2 are MNHNS and SASEGT. CDR3 length: 14 residues. V shed 2 bases and J shed 8 bases, with 12 bases lying between them. CDR3 bases: TGTGCCAGCAGTGAACCCCCGGCGGGCGAAAAACTGTTTTTT. Translating gives CASSEPPAGEKLFF.

The V gene is TRBV4-1, the J gene TRBJ1-1; 10 nucleotides line up with TRBD1. The CDR3 length is 15 residues. Per the germline V gene, CDR1 is MGHRA and CDR2 is YSYEKL. V lost 4 bases and J lost 11; bases outside the gene matches: 13. This CDR3 reads CASSPIGDRGRRAFF. The CDR3 coding sequence is TGCGCCAGCAGCCCCATCGGAGACAGGGGGCGGAGGGCTTTCTTT.

The table lists this clonotype with a few counts. CDR3 coding DNA: TGTGCCAGCAGCCCTAGCCCAACAGATACGCAGTATTTT. This codes for CASSPSPTDTQYF. The chain combines TRBV7-2 with TRBJ2-3; D is perhaps TRBD2 (5 bases). The V end was cut by 5 bases, the J end by 3 bases, with 9 bases between. In germline, CDR1 is SGHTA, CDR2 FQGNSA. This CDR3 has 13 amino acids.

This chain connects TRBV7-2 to TRBJ1-2, with D possibly matching TRBD1 (5 bases). The ends were cut back, 3 bases at V and 6 bases at J, with 17 bases in the middle. This CDR3 has 15 amino acids. In germline, CDR1 is SGHTA, CDR2 FQGNSA. CDR3 nucleotides: TGTGCCAGCAGCTTGAGGTTGAGGGGTTTGGATGGCTACACCTTC. Translated: CASSLRLRGLDGYTF.

This clonotype was observed a few times. The chain combines TRBV12-5 with TRBJ1-5, with D tentatively TRBD1 (6 bases). The CDR3 runs to 18 residues. Germline CDR1 is LGHNT and CDR2 is FRNRAP. Deletions cut 5 bases from V and 4 bases from J, with 24 bases between. CDR3 DNA sequence: TGTGCTAGTGGTCTTCGATTTACAGGGACGGGAAGTAATCAGCCCCAGCATTTT. This encodes CASGLRFTGTGSNQPQHF.

The chain employs TRBV5-1 and TRBJ1-2, with a weak D call TRBD1 (6 bases). The CDR3 extends over 15 amino acids. CDR1 is SGHRS and CDR2 is YFSETQ in the germline V gene. With 4 bases removed from V and 6 bases from J, the gap between germline ends came to 19 bases. The CDR3 region is CASSPALQGWDGYTF. In DNA, the CDR3 is TGCGCCAGCAGCCCGGCCCTCCAGGGGTGGGATGGCTACACCTTC.

The rearrangement uses TRBV7-2 and TRBJ2-7; 11 bases fit TRBD1. The CDR3 totals 16 residues. With V trimmed by 3 bases and J by 6 bases, 10 bases remained unmatched. The germline V gene encodes CDR1 SGHTA and CDR2 FQGNSA. This chain's CDR3 is CASSFRPGQGVLEQYF. Here the CDR3 DNA reads TGTGCCAGCAGCTTCCGTCCGGGACAGGGGGTACTCGAGCAGTACTTC.

This clonotype showed up just a few times. The gene calls are TRBV7-6 and TRBJ2-5; perhaps TRBD1 as D (6 bases). The CDR3 runs to 15 residues. Trimming pared 7 bases from V and 5 bases from J, leaving 20 bases between. Germline-derived CDR1 and CDR2 are SGHVS and FNYEAQ. The CDR3: CASTSGTPGGETQYF. The DNA for the CDR3 is TGTGCCAGCACGTCCGGGACACCGGGCGGGGAGACCCAGTACTTC. Based on the CDR3 plus reference TRBV7-6 and TRBJ2-5, the full variable domain is GAGVSQSPRYKVTKRGQDVALRCDPISGHVSLYWYRQALGQGPEFLTYFNYEAQQDKSGLPNDRFSAERPEGSISTLTIQRTEQRDSAMYRCASTSGTPGGETQYFGPGTRLLVL.

The V gene is TRBV19, the J gene TRBJ2-1; D remains unclear. V lost 4 bases, J lost 10 bases, and 8 bases lay in between. The CDR3 covers 11 residues. Germline V gene lookup returns CDR1 LNHDA and CDR2 SQIVND (reference sequence). The CDR3 protein is CASSTLGEQFF. The CDR3, as DNA: TGTGCCAGTAGTACGCTAGGGGAGCAGTTCTTC.

The J gene is TRBJ2-5, the V gene TRBV6-5; 8 bases line up with TRBD1. The CDR3 is 13 residues long. V trimming: 6 bases; J trimming: 5 bases; junction bases outside the gene matches: 5. Germline V gene lookup returns CDR1 MNHEY and CDR2 SVGAGI. CDR3 loop: CASSRGRRETQYF. Here the CDR3 DNA reads TGTGCCAGCAGCAGGGGGCGGCGGGAGACCCAGTACTTC.

The chain combines TRBV20-1 with TRBJ2-1, with 8 nucleotides matching TRBD2. The germline V gene encodes CDR1 DFQATT and CDR2 SNEGSKA (reference sequence). With V trimmed by 4 bases and J by 7 bases, 15 bases remained unmatched. The length of the CDR3 is 16 residues. For the CDR3, the DNA is TGCAGTGCTACACCCCGGACTAGCCCCGGCTGGAATGAGCAGTTCTTC. Translation: CSATPRTSPGWNEQFF.

The chain recombines TRBV7-2 with TRBJ1-6; perhaps TRBD1 as D (6 bases). V lost 2 bases and J 9 bases, leaving 23 bases between the germline ends. The CDR3 covers 18 residues. CDR1 and CDR2 (germline): SGHTA, FQGNSA. The DNA for the CDR3 is TGTGCCAGCAGCTTATCCCGGGGGGGGCCCGGGTATGGTTCACCCCTCCACTTT. Protein: CASSLSRGGPGYGSPLHF.

Many counts were recorded for this clonotype. The chain couples TRBV7-9 to TRBJ2-2; D perhaps matches TRBD2 (5 bases). CDR3 length equals 16 residues. Between the trimmed V and J ends, which lost 2 bases and 2 bases, there was a span of 12 bases. The germline V gene has CDR1 SEHNR and CDR2 FQNEAQ (reference sequence). CDR3 nucleotides: TGTGCCAGCAGCTTAACTAGACTGAGAAACACCGGGGAGCTGTTTTTT. Amino acid sequence: CASSLTRLRNTGELFF. The full variable domain, with the rest looked up from reference TRBV7-9 and TRBJ2-2, is DTGVSQNPRHKITKRGQNVTFRCDPISEHNRLYWYRQTLGQGPEFLTYFQNEAQLEKSRLLSDRFSAERPKGSFSTLEIQRTEQGDSAMYLCASSLTRLRNTGELFFGEGSRLTVL.

This clonotype was seen ten or more times. The rearrangement links TRBV7-2 to TRBJ1-2; 7 bases are a match to TRBD1. V dropped 5 bases and J dropped 3; count of bases not matched to a gene: 3. The CDR3 is 13 residues long. The germline V gene has CDR1 SGHTA and CDR2 FQGNSA. This chain's CDR3 is CASSLGQYYGYTF. The CDR3 DNA is TGTGCCAGCAGCCTGGGACAGTACTATGGCTACACCTTC.

The chain employs TRBV6-1 and TRBJ2-2; weak D call: TRBD2 (5 bases). CDR3 length: 15 amino acids. V lost 8 bases, J lost 2 bases, and 15 bases lay in between. Per germline, CDR1 MNHNS and CDR2 SASEGT. The CDR3 nucleotides are TGTGCCAGCGGCGGGTGGAGGTCAAACACCGGGGAGCTGTTTTTT. It is translated as CASGGWRSNTGELFF.

This clonotype was recorded a few times. The gene calls are TRBV7-9 and TRBJ1-1; D not certain. CDR3 length: 13 amino acids. In germline, CDR1 is SEHNR, CDR2 FQNEAQ (reference sequence). With 7 bases removed from V and 1 base from J, the gap between germline ends came to 10 bases. As DNA, the CDR3 is TGTGCCAGCACACCACACTCGAACACTGAAGCTTTCTTT. Its protein product is CASTPHSNTEAFF.

This clonotype was seen a few times. This sequence joins TRBV12-3 or TRBV12-4 and TRBJ2-5, with 7 bases that match TRBD1. With V trimmed by 6 bases and J by 3 bases, 10 bases remained unmatched. This CDR3 contains 15 residues. CDR3 protein: CASSHPGTVEETQYF. CDR3 bases: TGTGCCAGCAGCCATCCAGGGACAGTAGAAGAGACCCAGTACTTC.

The chain joins TRBV28 to TRBJ2-2; 10 nucleotides align to TRBD1. Trimming cost V 5 bases and J 6 bases; bases outside gene matches: 9. From germline, CDR1 is MDHEN and CDR2 SYDVKM. The CDR3 length is 16 residues. Here the CDR3 DNA reads TGTGCCAGCAGTGCGACGCGGGACAGGGGATCCGGGGAGCTGTTTTTT. As protein: CASSATRDRGSGELFF.

The chain has TRBV5-1 and TRBJ1-4; a weak D match, TRBD1 (6 bases). This CDR3 is 15 amino acids long. Looked up from germline, CDR1 is SGHRS and CDR2 is YFSETQ. Trimming shortened V by 4 bases and J by 6 bases, and 16 bases separated the two germline ends. The CDR3 is CASSPGGGRYEKLFF. CDR3 in DNA: TGCGCCAGCAGCCCTGGAGGGGGGAGGTATGAAAAACTGTTTTTT.

This clonotype turned up a few times. For the CDR3, the DNA is TGTGCCAGCAGCTTAGAGACAGGAAGGGAGCAGTACTTC. Amino acids: CASSLETGREQYF. The gene calls are TRBV7-2 and TRBJ2-7; the D gene is possibly TRBD1 (6 bases). The length of the CDR3 is 13 residues. CDR1 and CDR2 from the germline V gene are SGHTA and FQGNSA. Trimming stripped 1 base from V and 7 bases from J, with 11 bases between.

This chain links TRBV6-2 or TRBV6-3 with TRBJ2-2, with a weak D call TRBD1 (6 bases). V lost 0 bases to trimming and J lost 4 bases, with 12 bases between them. From germline, CDR1 is MNHEY and CDR2 SVGEGT. This CDR3 spans 16 amino acids. Here the CDR3 DNA reads TGTGCCAGCAGTTACTCGGGGGCTCCGGTCACCGGGGAGCTGTTTTTT. The encoded protein is CASSYSGAPVTGELFF.

This clonotype was detected a few times. This chain connects TRBV18 to TRBJ2-1; 14 nucleotides match TRBD2. Per germline, CDR1 KGHSH and CDR2 LQKENI. V gave up 6 bases and J gave up 6 bases; unmatched junction bases: 4. The CDR3 loop spans 15 amino acids. The CDR3 nucleotides read TGTGCCAGCTCGCAGACTAGCGGGGGGGCCAATGAGCAGTTCTTC. This encodes CASSQTSGGANEQFF.

This clonotype was counted only a few times. As DNA, the CDR3 is TGTGCCAGCAGCTTAGCCCCCAGACCCTACGAGCAGTACTTC. Amino acid sequence: CASSLAPRPYEQYF. The chain is built from TRBV7-2 and TRBJ2-7; D remains ambiguous. The CDR3 consists of 14 residues. Trimming removed 0 bases from V and 2 bases from J, with 8 bases in between. Germline V gene data show CDR1 as SGHTA and CDR2 as FQGNSA.

A remark on this clonotype: One end of the junction varies from germline; a read error may be responsible. The gene calls are TRBV11-1 and TRBJ2-1; 8 bases fit TRBD1. Germline CDR1 SGHAT, CDR2 FQDESV (reference sequence). This CDR3 is 12 amino acids long. The CDR3 sequence is CASSLDGQGSIF. As DNA, the CDR3 is TGTGCCAGCAGCTTAGACGGACAGGGCTCAATCTTC.

This clonotype was seen many times. The chain links TRBV7-2 to TRBJ2-7; TRBD2 agrees at 11 bases. The CDR3 consists of 18 residues. Unmatched junction bases numbered 9, after V lost 2 bases and J lost 0 bases. The V gene's germline CDR1 is SGHTA and CDR2 FQGNSA. The CDR3 sequence is CASSLRGLAVRSSYEQYF. Here the CDR3 DNA reads TGTGCCAGCAGCTTAAGGGGACTAGCGGTCAGGAGCTCCTACGAGCAGTACTTC. Using reference TRBV7-2 and TRBJ2-7 for the parts outside the CDR3, the full variable domain is GAGVSQSPSNKVTEKGKDVELRCDPISGHTALYWYRQSLGQGLEFLIYFQGNSAPDKSGLPSDRFSAERTGGSVSTLTIQRTQQEDSAVYLCASSLRGLAVRSSYEQYFGPGTRLTVT.